The 2 T cell receptor beta chains listed next were all sequenced from one sample in a study of blood T cells in healthy people across ages. A J-beta primer mix and a sample-barcoded 5' primer were used in a second PCR of about 7 to 12 cycles. MiXCR, applied by TCRdb to the 5' RACE reads, yields one record per CDR3 protein. The table has 1.5 million to 2 million distinct CDR3 sequences, 39% seen once. The sample comprised blood. Every receptor here comes from a human donor in good health.

CDR3 DNA: TGTGCCAGCAACCTGGGGGGATTCGGAAACACTGAAGCTTTCTTT. Its protein is CASNLGGFGNTEAFF. This chain connects TRBV7-2 to TRBJ1-1, with D possibly being TRBD1 (5 bases). V lost 7 bases, J lost 2 bases, and 17 bases lay in between. CDR1 is SGHTA, CDR2 FQGNSA, per germline. The CDR3 runs to 15 residues.

This chain uses TRBV20-1 with TRBJ2-5; D perhaps matches TRBD2 (6 bases). Trimming took 6 bases from V and 5 from J, leaving 16 bases between them. The CDR3 has 13 residues. The germline V gene has CDR1 DFQATT and CDR2 SNEGSKA (reference sequence). In nucleotides, the CDR3 is TGCAGTGCCCGTATGGCGGGGTGGGAGACCCAGTACTTC. Translation gives CSARMAGWETQYF.